These 22 T cell receptor beta chains were sequenced from one sample in a study of CD8 T cells in Susac syndrome. RNA was extracted with the RNeasy kit, and a quantity of roughly 0.5 to 1 ug was reverse transcribed using random hexamers. TCRdb reprocessed the immunoSEQ multiplex PCR reads via MiXCR and lists one record per CDR3 protein. The repertoire holds some 190,000 distinct CDR3 sequences, nearly 97% seen once, with about 0.093% in the top ten. Input material: CD4+ T cells from PBMCs. The origin of the receptors is a human donor with multiple sclerosis.

This clonotype was observed once. The chain links TRBV3-1 to TRBJ2-7; 9 bases are a match to TRBD1. Germline loops: CDR1 LGHDT, CDR2 YNNKEL (reference sequence). V lost 8 bases, J lost 2 bases, and 7 bases stayed unmatched. The CDR3 is 14 residues long. CDR3 in amino acids: CASSDRGLPYEQYF. The CDR3 DNA is TGTGCCAGCTCCGACAGGGGGTTGCCCTACGAGCAGTACTTC.

The chain carries TRBV29-1 and TRBJ1-1; D remains ambiguous. V was trimmed by 3 bases and J by 1 base, leaving 12 bases between them. This CDR3 has 14 residues. CDR1 and CDR2 from the germline V gene are SQVTM and ANQGSEA. This CDR3 is CSVELRGANTEAFF. CDR3 coding DNA: TGCAGCGTTGAGTTGCGGGGAGCGAACACTGAAGCTTTCTTT.

The rearrangement joins TRBV6-2 or TRBV6-3 to TRBJ1-2; no clear D gene. The ends were cut back, 6 bases at V and 4 bases at J, with 6 bases in the middle. This CDR3 has 11 amino acids. Germline CDR1 MNHEY, CDR2 SVGEGT. CDR3 DNA sequence: TGTGCCAGCAGCCGCCCCTATGGCTACACCTTC. Translating gives CASSRPYGYTF.

This rearrangement joins TRBV12-3 or TRBV12-4 to TRBJ2-6; tentatively, D is TRBD1 (6 bases). CDR3 size: 14 residues. Trimming took off 7 bases at V and 3 bases at J, with 10 bases between the two ends. Here the CDR3 DNA reads TGTGCCAGCAACAGGGCAGGTGGGGCCAACGTCCTGACTTTC. It encodes CASNRAGGANVLTF.

The V and J genes are TRBV27 and TRBJ2-7; 7 nucleotides align to TRBD1. This CDR3 has 14 amino acids. With V trimmed by 5 bases and J by 4 bases, 8 bases remained unmatched. Germline values: CDR1 MNHEY, CDR2 SMNVEV (reference sequence). The CDR3 DNA reads as TGTGCCAGCAGTCGCCAGACAGGGATATACGAGCAGTACTTC. Translation gives CASSRQTGIYEQYF.

A single count supports this clonotype. This chain uses TRBV29-1 with TRBJ1-1; D gene unclear. The CDR3 runs 15 residues. V was trimmed by 3 bases and J by 4 bases, leaving 18 bases between them. Germline-derived CDR1 and CDR2 are SQVTM and ANQGSEA. The CDR3 reads CSVERTRPVSTEAFF. The CDR3 nucleotides are TGCAGCGTTGAGAGGACCCGACCCGTGAGCACTGAAGCTTTCTTT.

This chain uses TRBV7-6 with TRBJ2-1; TRBD2 aligns across 7 bases. This CDR3 has 17 amino acids. Germline V lookup: CDR1 SGHVS, CDR2 FNYEAQ. After removal of 4 bases from V and 3 bases from J, the junction contained 12 bases not matched to a gene. The CDR3 region is CASSSLSSGAYYNEQFF. CDR3 nucleotide sequence: TGTGCCAGCAGCTCCCTGTCTAGCGGAGCCTACTACAATGAGCAGTTCTTC.

CDR3 region: CASSEAASSYYEQYF. In nucleotides, the CDR3 is TGTGCCAGCAGTGAAGCAGCAAGTTCCTACTACGAGCAGTACTTC. This chain connects TRBV2 to TRBJ2-7, with D hard to call. This CDR3 region has 15 residues. The V gene lost 0 bases and the J gene lost 3 bases, with 12 bases spanning the gap. The germline V gene has CDR1 SNHLY and CDR2 FYNNEI.

The rearrangement uses TRBV24-1 and TRBJ1-5; D is ambiguous. Trimming left V 3 bases short and J 5 bases short, with 4 bases between. The CDR3 is 12 amino acids. The germline V gene has CDR1 KGHDR and CDR2 SFDVKD. The CDR3 region is CATSDGHQPQHF. In DNA, the CDR3 is TGTGCCACCAGTGATGGGCATCAGCCCCAGCATTTT.

The chain carries TRBV29-1 and TRBJ1-2; TRBD1 matches at 9 bases. The germline gives CDR1 SQVTM, CDR2 ANQGSEA. The CDR3 totals 14 residues. The V and J ends lost 6 bases and 4 bases, in that order; junction bases with no gene match: 9. The CDR3 sequence is CSVPKKTGGYGYTF. CDR3 bases: TGCAGCGTCCCTAAGAAGACAGGGGGCTATGGCTACACCTTC.

V is TRBV12-3 or TRBV12-4 and J is TRBJ2-1, with D maybe TRBD1 (6 bases). The CDR3 contains 11 residues. V shed 7 bases and J shed 9 bases, with 10 bases lying between them. Here the CDR3 reads CASNEGVEQFF. The CDR3 DNA reads as TGTGCCAGCAACGAGGGGGTTGAGCAGTTCTTC.

The V gene is TRBV5-6, the J gene TRBJ2-1, with 8 bases lining up with TRBD2. There are 19 residues in the CDR3. Germline-derived CDR1 and CDR2 are SGHDT and YYEEEE. Trimming cost V 0 bases and J 8 bases; bases outside gene matches: 19. The CDR3 protein is CASSLVRLAGPERADEQFF. Written as DNA, the CDR3 is TGTGCCAGCAGCTTGGTCCGGCTAGCGGGTCCCGAAAGGGCGGATGAGCAGTTCTTC.

The rearrangement uses TRBV5-6 and TRBJ2-4, with D tentatively TRBD1 (5 bases). Germline V gene data show CDR1 as SGHDT and CDR2 as YYEEEE. This CDR3 is built from 15 residues. V lost 4 bases and J 0 bases, leaving 11 bases between the germline ends. The CDR3 is CASSLATAAKNIQYF. As DNA, the CDR3 is TGTGCCAGCAGCCTTGCGACAGCAGCCAAAAACATTCAGTACTTC.

The chain uses TRBV6-5 and TRBJ2-5; D gene ambiguous. The CDR3 is made up of 12 amino acids. Germline V gives CDR1 MNHEY, CDR2 SVGAGI. V gave up 5 bases and J gave up 5 bases, with 9 bases separating them. The CDR3 region is CASSRAFETQYF. The DNA of the CDR3 is TGTGCCAGCAGTAGGGCCTTCGAGACCCAGTACTTC.

The chain combines TRBV11-1 with TRBJ2-5; tentative D call: TRBD2 (5 bases). CDR1 SGHAT and CDR2 FQDESV come from the germline V gene (reference sequence). The CDR3 runs 13 residues. V gave up 6 bases and J gave up 5 bases, with 13 bases separating them. The CDR3 reads CASSSTLAETQYF. The CDR3 DNA reads TGTGCCAGCAGTTCCACATTAGCGGAGACCCAGTACTTC.

This chain connects TRBV30 to TRBJ1-2; D unresolved. V was clipped by 4 bases and J by 5 bases, with 17 bases between them. This CDR3 has 14 residues. Germline CDR1 is GTSNPN and CDR2 is SVGIG (reference sequence). The CDR3 protein is CAWNTPKSKYGYTF. CDR3 nucleotides: TGTGCCTGGAACACTCCTAAGTCCAAGTATGGCTACACCTTC.

This clonotype appeared once. V is TRBV29-1 and J is TRBJ1-1; 8 nucleotides align to TRBD1. Losses at the gene ends were 6 bases for V and 4 bases for J; bases not matched to a gene: 7. The germline gives CDR1 SQVTM, CDR2 ANQGSEA. The CDR3 is made up of 13 amino acids. As DNA, the CDR3 is TGCAGCGTCTACAGGGGGACGGGCACTGAAGCTTTCTTT. It encodes CSVYRGTGTEAFF.

V usage is TRBV15 and J usage is TRBJ2-6; 7 bases match TRBD1. The CDR3 runs to 16 residues. Germline V gene data show CDR1 as LNHNV and CDR2 as YYDKDF (reference sequence). With 4 bases clipped from V and 0 bases from J, the junction kept 3 bases outside the gene matches. DNA for the CDR3: TGTGCCACCAGCAAGGGACAGAGCTCTGGGGCCAACGTCCTGACTTTC. This gives the protein CATSKGQSSGANVLTF.

V usage is TRBV20-1 and J usage is TRBJ2-1; D unresolved. The V and J ends lost 3 bases and 4 bases respectively, with 7 bases between them. The CDR3 loop spans 12 amino acids. The germline gives CDR1 DFQATT, CDR2 SNEGSKA (reference sequence). DNA of the CDR3: TGCAGTGCTAGGGGTCGGTACAATGAGCAGTTCTTC. Its protein product is CSARGRYNEQFF.

The table lists this clonotype with a count of one. The chain links TRBV30 to TRBJ1-2, with D possibly being TRBD1 (5 bases). Trimming cost V 7 bases and J 2 bases, with 14 bases left between them. Germline values: CDR1 GTSNPN, CDR2 SVGIG (reference sequence). The CDR3 is 13 residues long. This CDR3 reads CAYYSPGNYGYTF. The CDR3 bases are TGTGCCTATTACTCCCCAGGGAACTATGGCTACACCTTC.

The rearrangement links TRBV29-1 to TRBJ1-4; D possibly corresponds to TRBD1 (5 bases). Germline values: CDR1 SQVTM, CDR2 ANQGSEA. This CDR3 comprises 13 residues. V was pared by 3 bases and J by 6 bases, with 11 bases between. This CDR3 is CSVDGGGDEKLFF. The CDR3 region has the DNA TGCAGCGTTGACGGGGGAGGGGATGAAAAACTGTTTTTT.

The genes are TRBV12-3 or TRBV12-4 and TRBJ2-4; D not resolved. V lost 2 bases and J 7 bases, leaving 0 bases between the germline ends. CDR3 length: 10 residues. The CDR3 nucleotides are TGTGCCAGCAGTTTAAACATTCAGTACTTC. Translating it yields CASSLNIQYF.